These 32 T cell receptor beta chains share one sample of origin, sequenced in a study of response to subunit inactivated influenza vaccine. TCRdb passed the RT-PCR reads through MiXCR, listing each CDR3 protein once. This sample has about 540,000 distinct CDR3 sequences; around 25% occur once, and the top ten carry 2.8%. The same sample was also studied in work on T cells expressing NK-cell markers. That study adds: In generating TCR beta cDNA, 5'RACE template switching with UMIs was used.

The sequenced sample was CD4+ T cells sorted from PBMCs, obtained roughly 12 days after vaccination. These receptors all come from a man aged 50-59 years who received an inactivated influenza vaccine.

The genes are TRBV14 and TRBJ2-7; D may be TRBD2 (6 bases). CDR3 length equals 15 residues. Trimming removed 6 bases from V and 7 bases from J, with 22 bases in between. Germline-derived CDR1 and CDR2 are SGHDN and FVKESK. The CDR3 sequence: CASSNAFGGVYEQYF. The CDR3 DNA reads TGTGCCAGCAGTAATGCCTTTGGAGGGGTATATGAGCAGTACTTC. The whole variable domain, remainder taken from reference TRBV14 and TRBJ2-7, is EAGVTQFPSHSVIEKGQTVTLRCDPISGHDNLYWYRRVMGKEIKFLLHFVKESKQDESGMPNNRFLAERTGGTYSTLKVQPAELEDSGVYFCASSNAFGGVYEQYFGPGTRLTVT.

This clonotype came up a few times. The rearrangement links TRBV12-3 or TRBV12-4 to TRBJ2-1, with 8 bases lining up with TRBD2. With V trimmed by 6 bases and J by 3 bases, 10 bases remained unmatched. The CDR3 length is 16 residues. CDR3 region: CASSGDTSGVYNEQFF. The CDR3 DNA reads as TGTGCCAGCAGCGGAGACACTAGCGGAGTCTACAATGAGCAGTTCTTC.

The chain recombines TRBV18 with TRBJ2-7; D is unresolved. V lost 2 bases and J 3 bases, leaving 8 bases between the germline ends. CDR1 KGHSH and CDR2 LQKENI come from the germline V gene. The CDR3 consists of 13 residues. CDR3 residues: CASSPIVSYEQYF. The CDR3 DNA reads TGTGCCAGCTCACCAATTGTCAGCTACGAGCAGTACTTC.

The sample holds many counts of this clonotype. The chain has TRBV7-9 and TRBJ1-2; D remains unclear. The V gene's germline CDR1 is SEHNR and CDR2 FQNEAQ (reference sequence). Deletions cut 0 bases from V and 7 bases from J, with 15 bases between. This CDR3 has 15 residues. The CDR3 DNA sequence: TGTGCCAGCAGCTTAGCCACAGCCGGATATTTTGGCTACACCTTC. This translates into CASSLATAGYFGYTF.

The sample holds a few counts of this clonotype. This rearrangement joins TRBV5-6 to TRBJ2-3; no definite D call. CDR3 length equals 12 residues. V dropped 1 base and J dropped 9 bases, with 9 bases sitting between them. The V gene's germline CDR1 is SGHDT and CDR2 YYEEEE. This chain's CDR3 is CASSLWSGTQYF. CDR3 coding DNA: TGTGCCAGCAGCTTGTGGAGTGGGACGCAGTATTTT. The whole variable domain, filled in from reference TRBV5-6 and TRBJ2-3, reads DAGVTQSPTHLIKTRGQQVTLRCSPKSGHDTVSWYQQALGQGPQFIFQYYEEEERQRGNFPDRFSGHQFPNYSSELNVNALLLGDSALYLCASSLWSGTQYFGPGTRLTVL.

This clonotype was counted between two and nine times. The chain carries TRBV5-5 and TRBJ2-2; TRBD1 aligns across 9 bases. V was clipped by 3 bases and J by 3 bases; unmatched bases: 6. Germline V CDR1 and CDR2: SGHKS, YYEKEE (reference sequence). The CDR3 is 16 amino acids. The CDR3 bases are TGTGCCAGCAGCTCCTCGGGACAGGGAGACACCGGGGAGCTGTTTTTT. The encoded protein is CASSSSGQGDTGELFF. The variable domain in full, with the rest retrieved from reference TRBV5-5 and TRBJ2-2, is DAGVTQSPTHLIKTRGQQVTLRCSPISGHKSVSWYQQVLGQGPQFIFQYYEKEERGRGNFPDRFSARQFPNYSSELNVNALLLGDSALYLCASSSSGQGDTGELFFGEGSRLTVL.

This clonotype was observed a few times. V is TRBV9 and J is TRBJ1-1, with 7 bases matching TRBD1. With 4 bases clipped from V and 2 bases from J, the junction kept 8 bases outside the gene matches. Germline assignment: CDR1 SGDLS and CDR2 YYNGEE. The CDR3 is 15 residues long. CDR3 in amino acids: CASSSQDRVNTEAFF. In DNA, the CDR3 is TGTGCCAGCAGCTCCCAAGACAGGGTAAACACTGAAGCTTTCTTT. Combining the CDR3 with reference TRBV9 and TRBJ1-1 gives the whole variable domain DSGVTQTPKHLITATGQRVTLRCSPRSGDLSVYWYQQSLDQGLQFLIQYYNGEERAKGNILERFSAQQFPDLHSELNLSSLELGDSALYFCASSSQDRVNTEAFFGQGTRLTVV.

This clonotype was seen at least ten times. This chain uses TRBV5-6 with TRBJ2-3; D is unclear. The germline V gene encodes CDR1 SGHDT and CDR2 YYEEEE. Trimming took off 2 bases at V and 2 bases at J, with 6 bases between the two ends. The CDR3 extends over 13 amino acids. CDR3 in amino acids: CASSFPVTDTQYF. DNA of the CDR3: TGTGCCAGCAGCTTCCCAGTCACAGATACGCAGTATTTT.

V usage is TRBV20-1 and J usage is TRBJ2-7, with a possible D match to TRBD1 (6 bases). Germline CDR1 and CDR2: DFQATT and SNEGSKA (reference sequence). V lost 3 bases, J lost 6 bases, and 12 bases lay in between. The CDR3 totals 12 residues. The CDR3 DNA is TGCAGTGCTAGCAGGGGATTTTCCGAGCAGTACTTC. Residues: CSASRGFSEQYF.

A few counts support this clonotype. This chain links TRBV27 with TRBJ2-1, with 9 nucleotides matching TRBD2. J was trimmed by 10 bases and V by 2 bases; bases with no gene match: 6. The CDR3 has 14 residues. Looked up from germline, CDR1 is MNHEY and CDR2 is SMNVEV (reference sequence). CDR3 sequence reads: CASSLGVAGAEQFF. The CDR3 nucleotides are TGTGCCAGCAGTTTAGGAGTAGCGGGGGCGGAGCAGTTCTTC.

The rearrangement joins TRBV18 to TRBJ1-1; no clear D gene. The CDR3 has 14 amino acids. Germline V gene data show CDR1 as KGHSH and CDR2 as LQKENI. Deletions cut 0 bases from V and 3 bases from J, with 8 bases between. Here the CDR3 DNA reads TGTGCCAGCTCACCACCGGGCAGTTACACTGAAGCTTTCTTT. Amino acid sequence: CASSPPGSYTEAFF.

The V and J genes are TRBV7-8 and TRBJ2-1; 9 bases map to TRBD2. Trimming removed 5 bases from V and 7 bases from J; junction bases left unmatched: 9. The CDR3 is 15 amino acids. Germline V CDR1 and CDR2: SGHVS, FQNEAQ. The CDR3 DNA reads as TGTGCCAGCAGCCATCTAGCGGGGCGAGGGAATGAGCAGTTCTTC. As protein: CASSHLAGRGNEQFF.

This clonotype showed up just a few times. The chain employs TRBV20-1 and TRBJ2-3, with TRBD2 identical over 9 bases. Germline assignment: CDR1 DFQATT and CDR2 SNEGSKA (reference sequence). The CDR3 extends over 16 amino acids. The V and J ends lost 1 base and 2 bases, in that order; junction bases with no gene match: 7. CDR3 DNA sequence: TGCAGTGCTAGAGGTTGGGCGGGAGGGGTCACAGATACGCAGTATTTT. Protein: CSARGWAGGVTDTQYF.

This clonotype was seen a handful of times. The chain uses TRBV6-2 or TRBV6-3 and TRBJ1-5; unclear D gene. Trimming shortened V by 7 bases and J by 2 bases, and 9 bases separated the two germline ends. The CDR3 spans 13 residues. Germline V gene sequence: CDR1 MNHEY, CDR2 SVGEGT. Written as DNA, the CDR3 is TGTGCCAGCACCTACACGGGCAATCAGCCCCAGCATTTT. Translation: CASTYTGNQPQHF.

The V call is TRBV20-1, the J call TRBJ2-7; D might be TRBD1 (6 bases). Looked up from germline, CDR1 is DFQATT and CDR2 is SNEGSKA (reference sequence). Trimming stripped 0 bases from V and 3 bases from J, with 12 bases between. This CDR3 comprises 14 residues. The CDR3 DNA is TGCAGTGCTAGAGATTGGGGGCTGGGCTACGAGCAGTACTTC. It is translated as CSARDWGLGYEQYF.

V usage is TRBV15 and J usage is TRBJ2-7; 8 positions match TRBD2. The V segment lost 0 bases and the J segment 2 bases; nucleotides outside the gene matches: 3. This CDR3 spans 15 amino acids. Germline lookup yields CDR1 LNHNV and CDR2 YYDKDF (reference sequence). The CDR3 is CATSRDNSGAYEQYF. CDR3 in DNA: TGTGCCACCAGCAGAGACAATAGCGGGGCCTACGAGCAGTACTTC.

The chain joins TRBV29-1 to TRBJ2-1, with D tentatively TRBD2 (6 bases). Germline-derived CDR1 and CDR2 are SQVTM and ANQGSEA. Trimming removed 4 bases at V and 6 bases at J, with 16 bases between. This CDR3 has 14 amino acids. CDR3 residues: CSVGPRTGLNEQFF. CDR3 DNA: TGCAGCGTTGGGCCCCGGACGGGACTCAATGAGCAGTTCTTC.

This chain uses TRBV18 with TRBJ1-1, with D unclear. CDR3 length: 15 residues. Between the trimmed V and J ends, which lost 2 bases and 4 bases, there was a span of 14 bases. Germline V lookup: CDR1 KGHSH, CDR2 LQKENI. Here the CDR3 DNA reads TGTGCCAGCTCACCAGCTTGGACCGAGGTCACTGAAGCTTTCTTT. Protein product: CASSPAWTEVTEAFF. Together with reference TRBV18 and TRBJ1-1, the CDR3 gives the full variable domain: NAGVMQNPRHLVRRRGQEARLRCSPMKGHSHVYWYRQLPEEGLKFMVYLQKENIIDESGMPKERFSAEFPKEGPSILRIQQVVRGDSAAYFCASSPAWTEVTEAFFGQGTRLTVV.

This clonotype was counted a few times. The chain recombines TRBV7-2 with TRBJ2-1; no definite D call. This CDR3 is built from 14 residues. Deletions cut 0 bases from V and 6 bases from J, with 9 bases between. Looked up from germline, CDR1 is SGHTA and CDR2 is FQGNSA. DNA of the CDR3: TGTGCCAGCAGCTTAGCGCTACAGCCCAATGAGCAGTTCTTC. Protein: CASSLALQPNEQFF.

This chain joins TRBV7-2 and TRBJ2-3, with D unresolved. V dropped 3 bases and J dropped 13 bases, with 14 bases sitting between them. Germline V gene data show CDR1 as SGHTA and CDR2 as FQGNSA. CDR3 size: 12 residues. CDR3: CASSFVSAVKYF. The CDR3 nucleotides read TGTGCCAGCAGCTTTGTCTCGGCGGTGAAGTATTTT.

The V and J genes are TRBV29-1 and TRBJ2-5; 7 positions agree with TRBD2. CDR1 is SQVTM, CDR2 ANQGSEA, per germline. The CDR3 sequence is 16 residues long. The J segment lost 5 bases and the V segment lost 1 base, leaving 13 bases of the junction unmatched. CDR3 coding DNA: TGCAGCGTTGAAGTCGTGGGCGGGAGAAGGACGGAGACCCAGTACTTC. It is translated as CSVEVVGGRRTETQYF.

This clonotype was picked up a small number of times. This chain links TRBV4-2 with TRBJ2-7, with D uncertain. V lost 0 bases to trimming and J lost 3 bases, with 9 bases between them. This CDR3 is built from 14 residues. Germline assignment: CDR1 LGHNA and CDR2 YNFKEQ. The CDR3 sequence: CASSQDGSDYEQYF. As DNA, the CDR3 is TGTGCCAGCAGCCAAGACGGGTCGGACTACGAGCAGTACTTC.

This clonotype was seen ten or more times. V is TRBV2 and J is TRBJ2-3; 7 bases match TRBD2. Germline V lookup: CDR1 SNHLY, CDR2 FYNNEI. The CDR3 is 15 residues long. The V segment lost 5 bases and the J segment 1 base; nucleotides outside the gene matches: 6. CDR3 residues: CASSRLAGGTDTQYF. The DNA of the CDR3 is TGTGCCAGCAGTCGACTCGCGGGGGGCACAGATACGCAGTATTTT.

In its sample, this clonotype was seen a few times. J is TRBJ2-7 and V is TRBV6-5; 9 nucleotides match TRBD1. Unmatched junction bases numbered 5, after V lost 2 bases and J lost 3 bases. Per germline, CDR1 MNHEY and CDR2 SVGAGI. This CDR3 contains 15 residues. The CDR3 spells CASSYRVTGGYEQYF. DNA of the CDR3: TGTGCCAGCAGTTACCGAGTGACAGGGGGCTACGAGCAGTACTTC.

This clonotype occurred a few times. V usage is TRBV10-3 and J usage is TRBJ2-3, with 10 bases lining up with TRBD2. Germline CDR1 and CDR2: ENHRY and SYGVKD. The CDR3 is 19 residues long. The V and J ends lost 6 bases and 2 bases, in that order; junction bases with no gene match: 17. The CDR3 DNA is TGTGCCATCAGGGGAGGACTAGCGGCGCCCGAATCCCTCACAGATACGCAGTATTTT. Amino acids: CAIRGGLAAPESLTDTQYF.

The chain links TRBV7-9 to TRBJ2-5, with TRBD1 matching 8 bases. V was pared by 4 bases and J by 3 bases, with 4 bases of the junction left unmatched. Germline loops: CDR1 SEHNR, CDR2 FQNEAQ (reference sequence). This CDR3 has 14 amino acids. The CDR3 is CASSSAGGEETQYF. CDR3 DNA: TGTGCCAGCAGCTCGGCAGGGGGCGAAGAGACCCAGTACTTC.

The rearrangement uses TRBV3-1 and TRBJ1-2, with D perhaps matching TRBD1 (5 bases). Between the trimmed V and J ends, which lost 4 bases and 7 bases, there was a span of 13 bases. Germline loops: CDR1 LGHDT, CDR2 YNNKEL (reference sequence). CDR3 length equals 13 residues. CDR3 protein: CASSRAGRFGYTF. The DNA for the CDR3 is TGTGCCAGCAGCCGAGCAGGGAGGTTTGGCTACACCTTC. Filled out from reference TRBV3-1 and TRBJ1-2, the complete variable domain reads DTAVSQTPKYLVTQMGNDKSIKCEQNLGHDTMYWYKQDSKKFLKIMFSYNNKELIINETVPNRFSPKSPDKAHLNLHINSLELGDSAVYFCASSRAGRFGYTFGSGTRLTVV.

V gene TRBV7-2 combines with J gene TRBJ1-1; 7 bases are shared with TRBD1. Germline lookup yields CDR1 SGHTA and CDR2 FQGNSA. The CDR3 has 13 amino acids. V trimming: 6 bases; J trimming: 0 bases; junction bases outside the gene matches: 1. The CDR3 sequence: CASRTGMNTEAFF. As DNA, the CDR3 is TGTGCCAGCAGGACAGGGATGAACACTGAAGCTTTCTTT.

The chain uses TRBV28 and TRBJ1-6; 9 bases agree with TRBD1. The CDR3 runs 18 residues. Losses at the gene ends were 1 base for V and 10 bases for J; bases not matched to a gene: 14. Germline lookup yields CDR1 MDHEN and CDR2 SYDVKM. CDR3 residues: CASSLSTGQGPNGSPLHF. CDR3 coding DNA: TGTGCCAGCAGTTTATCGACTGGACAGGGGCCTAATGGGTCACCCCTCCACTTT.

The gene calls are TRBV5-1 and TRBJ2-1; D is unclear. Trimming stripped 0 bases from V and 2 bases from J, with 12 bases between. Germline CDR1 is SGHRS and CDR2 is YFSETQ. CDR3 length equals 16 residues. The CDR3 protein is CASSLVPGLTYNEQFF. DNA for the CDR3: TGCGCCAGCAGCTTGGTTCCAGGTCTCACCTACAATGAGCAGTTCTTC.

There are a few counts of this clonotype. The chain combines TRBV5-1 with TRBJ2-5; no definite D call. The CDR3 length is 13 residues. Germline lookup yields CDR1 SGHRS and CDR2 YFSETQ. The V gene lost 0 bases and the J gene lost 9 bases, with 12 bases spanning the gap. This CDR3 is CASSLDARQAQYF. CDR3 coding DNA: TGCGCCAGCAGCTTGGACGCCCGCCAGGCCCAGTACTTC.

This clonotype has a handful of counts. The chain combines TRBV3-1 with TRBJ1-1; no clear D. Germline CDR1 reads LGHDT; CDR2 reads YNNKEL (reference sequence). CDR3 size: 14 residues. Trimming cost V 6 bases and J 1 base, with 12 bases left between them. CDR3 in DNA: TGTGCCAGCAGTCAGAGTCCGACGAACACTGAAGCTTTCTTT. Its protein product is CASSQSPTNTEAFF.